This is a list of T cell receptor beta chains from one sample in a study of blood T cell repertoires in COVID-19. Method: immunoSEQ multiplex PCR; TCRdb's copy keeps in-frame clones and lacks some. The table lists 390,000 or so clones, roughly 85% of them singletons. The specimen was peripheral blood. The receptors derive from a woman aged 30 to 39 with active or convalescent COVID-19. The CDR3 runs from the conserved cysteine through the conserved F or W. Fields, in order: clone size, D gene, J gene, V gene, CDR3 protein, CDR3 DNA. D genes are given only for firm matches. Only part of the rows carry a size: once, few, many, or a class if the clone is expanded.

NA	TRBD2	TRBJ2-1	TRBV7-6	CASRPAGGFNEQFF	TGTGCCAGCAGACCAGCGGGAGGTTTCAATGAGCAGTTCTTC
NA	NA	TRBJ2-5	TRBV6-5	CATKRGSVETQYF	TGTGCCACCAAACGAGGGTCGGTGGAGACCCAGTACTTC
NA	NA	TRBJ1-1	TRBV4-1	CASSQAGLNTEAFF	TGCGCCAGCAGCCAAGCAGGGTTGAACACTGAAGCTTTCTTT
NA	TRBD2	TRBJ2-1	TRBV19	CASSQRGREIPYNEQFF	TGTGCCAGCTCCCAGCGAGGGCGGGAGATTCCCTACAATGAGCAGTTCTTC
NA	NA	TRBJ2-5	TRBV6-2/TRBV6-3	CASSYTTSPETQYF	TGTGCCAGCAGTTACACCACTAGTCCGGAGACCCAGTACTTC
NA	NA	TRBJ2-1	TRBV7-6	CASSLVGGGQSYNEQFF	TGTGCCAGCAGCTTAGTAGGGGGGGGCCAATCCTACAATGAGCAGTTCTTC
NA	NA	TRBJ2-7	TRBV4-1	CASSQDPRQLGQYF	TGCGCCAGCAGCCAAGATCCCCGACAGCTCGGGCAGTACTTC
few	NA	TRBJ1-2	TRBV18	CASSPSDTRGYTF	TGTGCCAGCTCACCTTCCGATACGAGGGGCTACACCTTC
NA	TRBD1	TRBJ1-1	TRBV6-1	CASSDWTGWTEAFF	TGTGCCAGCAGTGATTGGACAGGATGGACTGAAGCTTTCTTT
NA	NA	TRBJ2-7	TRBV2	CASSVDSYEQYF	TGTGCCAGCAGTGTAGACTCCTACGAGCAGTACTTC
NA	NA	TRBJ1-4	TRBV6-1	CASSEAGATLFF	TGTGCCAGCAGTGAAGCGGGGGCAACCCTGTTTTTT
NA	TRBD1	TRBJ1-1	TRBV15	CATSRDRGNTEAFF	TGTGCCACCAGCAGGGACAGGGGGAACACTGAAGCTTTCTTT
few	NA	TRBJ1-6	TRBV19	CASSMITSSPLHF	TGTGCCAGTAGTATGATTACATCTTCACCCCTCCACTTT
once	NA	TRBJ2-7	TRBV9	CASSVSGTPSYEQYF	TGTGCCAGCAGCGTGTCCGGGACTCCATCCTACGAGCAGTACTTC
NA	TRBD1	TRBJ2-7	TRBV27	CASSLLGRGYEQYF	TGTGCCAGCAGTTTACTTGGCAGGGGGTACGAGCAGTACTTC
NA	NA	TRBJ2-1	TRBV6-1	CASSERLAGLYNEQFF	TGTGCCAGCAGTGAACGGTTAGCCGGACTGTACAATGAGCAGTTCTTC
NA	NA	TRBJ1-2	TRBV6-4	CASSATGTNYGYTF	TGTGCCAGCAGTGCAACAGGGACTAACTATGGCTACACCTTC
NA	TRBD1	TRBJ2-1	TRBV18	CASSPLGQGVDEQFF	TGTGCCAGCTCACCCCTAGGACAGGGGGTTGATGAGCAGTTCTTC
NA	TRBD2	TRBJ2-1	TRBV5-1	CASSLGLAGQYNEQFF	TGCGCCAGCAGCTTGGGACTAGCGGGGCAATACAATGAGCAGTTCTTC
NA	TRBD1	TRBJ1-2	TRBV5-5	CASSLMGTGFIYGYTF	TGTGCCAGCAGCTTGATGGGGACAGGGTTTATCTATGGCTACACCTTC
NA	NA	TRBJ1-1	TRBV12-3/TRBV12-4	CASSFGGITEAFF	TGTGCCAGCAGTTTCGGGGGAATCACTGAAGCTTTCTTT
few	TRBD1	TRBJ1-5	TRBV15	CATSRDQGAQPQHF	TGTGCCACCAGCAGAGATCAGGGGGCGCAGCCCCAGCATTTT
NA	NA	TRBJ1-2	TRBV4-1	CASSHSREDLGYTF	TGCGCCAGCAGCCATAGCAGGGAAGATCTTGGCTACACCTTC
NA	NA	TRBJ1-5	TRBV18	CASSPSAGSQPQHF	TGTGCCAGCTCACCTTCCGCAGGTTCTCAGCCCCAGCATTTT
NA	TRBD2	TRBJ2-5	TRBV10-3	CAISEGSSGGAWETQYF	TGTGCCATCAGTGAGGGTAGTAGCGGGGGGGCCTGGGAGACCCAGTACTTC
NA	TRBD2	TRBJ2-3	TRBV27	CASLVAGGPTDTQYF	TGTGCCAGCTTGGTAGCGGGGGGGCCCACAGATACGCAGTATTTT
NA	TRBD2	TRBJ2-1	TRBV7-6	CASSWEGNNEQFF	TGTGCCAGCAGTTGGGAGGGGAACAATGAGCAGTTCTTC
NA	NA	TRBJ2-1	TRBV18	CASSRVNRNEQFF	TGTGCCAGCTCCCGGGTAAATAGGAATGAGCAGTTCTTC
NA	NA	TRBJ2-7	TRBV7-9	CASSFTSSEQYF	TGTGCCAGCAGCTTCACTAGTTCCGAGCAGTACTTC
NA	NA	TRBJ1-2	TRBV14	CASSQVAGTDYGYTF	TGTGCCAGCAGCCAAGTCGCAGGCACTGACTATGGCTACACCTTC
NA	TRBD1	TRBJ2-7	TRBV19	CASSEKTGRLLYEQYF	TGTGCCAGTAGTGAAAAGACAGGGAGACTGTTATACGAGCAGTACTTC
many	TRBD2	TRBJ2-3	TRBV7-8	CASSQTGTSGIFDTQYF	TGTGCCAGCAGCCAAACCGGGACTAGCGGGATCTTTGATACGCAGTATTTT
NA	TRBD1	TRBJ2-5	TRBV29-1	CSVTGVRETQYF	TGCAGCGTTACAGGGGTCCGCGAGACCCAGTACTTC
once	NA	TRBJ1-1	TRBV11-3	CASSLAQNTEAFF	TGTGCCAGCAGCTTAGCACAGAACACTGAAGCTTTCTTT
NA	NA	TRBJ1-1	TRBV5-1	CASSWRGLLYTEAFF	TGCGCCAGCAGCTGGAGGGGCCTGCTGTACACTGAAGCTTTCTTT
NA	NA	TRBJ1-1	TRBV18	CASSPLRAEAFF	TGTGCCAGCTCACCACTCAGGGCTGAAGCTTTCTTT
NA	NA	TRBJ2-2	TRBV7-9	CASSYGLAPGELFF	TGTGCCAGCAGCTACGGGTTGGCACCCGGGGAGCTGTTTTTT
NA	NA	TRBJ2-7	TRBV18	CASSPRMEGEQYF	TGTGCCAGCTCACCACGCATGGAGGGCGAGCAGTACTTC
NA	NA	TRBJ2-2	TRBV29-1	CSVLDHKAGTGELFF	TGCAGCGTACTGGACCATAAGGCGGGCACCGGGGAGCTGTTTTTT
NA	NA	TRBJ2-3	TRBV5-1	CASSLGGPGVGTQYF	TGCGCCAGCAGCCTGGGGGGGCCCGGTGTTGGTACGCAGTATTTT
NA	NA	TRBJ2-1	TRBV10-1	CASSDGRTNEQFF	TGCGCCAGCAGTGACGGCAGGACTAATGAGCAGTTCTTC
NA	NA	TRBJ2-6	TRBV7-9	CASSFTGSGANVLTF	TGTGCCAGCAGCTTTACGGGGTCTGGGGCCAACGTCCTGACTTTC
NA	NA	TRBJ2-2	TRBV6-6	CASSGATGELFF	TGTGCCAGCAGCGGAGCCACCGGGGAGCTGTTTTTT
NA	NA	TRBJ1-5	TRBV30	CAWSPWPQHF	TGTGCCTGGAGTCCTTGGCCCCAGCATTTT
NA	NA	TRBJ2-5	TRBV5-1	CASGSGRQGETQYF	TGCGCCAGCGGCTCGGGGCGGCAGGGGGAGACCCAGTACTTC
NA	NA	TRBJ2-2	TRBV5-1	CASSLVTGTGELFF	TGCGCCAGCAGCTTGGTGACGGGGACCGGGGAGCTGTTTTTT
NA	TRBD1	TRBJ2-1	TRBV18	CATRQGASDEQFF	TGTGCCACCCGACAGGGGGCGTCGGATGAGCAGTTCTTC
NA	NA	TRBJ1-1	TRBV27	CASSLAGRFTEAFF	TGTGCCAGCAGTTTGGCAGGGAGGTTTACTGAAGCTTTCTTT
NA	NA	TRBJ1-6	TRBV5-1	CASSLGQEPYNSPLHF	TGCGCCAGCAGCTTGGGGCAGGAACCGTATAATTCACCCCTCCACTTT